The clone carrying this T cell receptor (beta chain) was detected only once. This CDR3 spans 14 amino acids. The V end lost 7 bases, the J end lost 3 bases, and 18 bases lay between the germline ends. The germline gives CDR1 SQVTM, CDR2 ANQGSEA. The sample is drawn from a study of blood T cell repertoires in COVID-19. Methods used by the authors: The assay estimated nucleated cells by amplifying reference gene primers. Clones were sequenced by immunoSEQ multiplex PCR, and TCRdb holds only the in-frame ones, with some missing. Clone size and V and J calls were adopted from that table, with D and trimming inferred from the DNA. This table holds fewer than 80,000 clones, 73% found once.

This TCR was recovered from a man in his sixties with acute or convalescent COVID-19. Sequencing was carried out using peripheral blood. The J gene is TRBJ1-1, the V gene TRBV29-1; D remains ambiguous. CDR3 loop: CSAKIGSPDTEAFF. The DNA for the CDR3 is TGCAGCGCCAAAATCGGGAGTCCTGACACTGAAGCTTTCTTT.